This T cell receptor (beta chain) came from a study of identical twins. General study results and limits: In zero-insertion analyses, partial confounding could arise from invariant MAIT and iNKT cells.

V lost 1 base, J lost 9 bases, and 11 bases lay in between. The germline CDR1 and CDR2 sequences are SGHRS and YFSETQ. This CDR3 has 13 amino acids. This clonotype has only a few counts. What it binds is unknown. TCRdb fed the 5' RACE reads into MiXCR, producing one record per CDR3 protein. The repertoire holds some 760,000 distinct CDR3 sequences, 18% seen once, with around 13% in the top ten. A further study also used this sample, focusing on T cells expressing NK-cell markers.

V usage is TRBV5-1 and J usage is TRBJ2-1; D gene ambiguous. The receptor comes from a woman aged 18-29 years in good health. The source material was PBMCs. DNA for the CDR3: TGCGCCAGCAGCTTGTTCAGTATGAGTGAGCAGTTCTTC. Amino acids: CASSLFSMSEQFF.